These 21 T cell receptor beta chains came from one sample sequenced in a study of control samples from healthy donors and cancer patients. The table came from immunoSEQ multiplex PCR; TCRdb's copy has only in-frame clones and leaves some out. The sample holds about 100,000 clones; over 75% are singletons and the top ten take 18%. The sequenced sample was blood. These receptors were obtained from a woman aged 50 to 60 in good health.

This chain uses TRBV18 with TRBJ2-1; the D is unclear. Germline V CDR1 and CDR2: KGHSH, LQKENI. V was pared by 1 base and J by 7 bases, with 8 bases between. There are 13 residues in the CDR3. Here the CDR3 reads CASSPRLENEQFF. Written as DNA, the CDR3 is TGTGCCAGCTCACCACGACTGGAAAATGAGCAGTTCTTC. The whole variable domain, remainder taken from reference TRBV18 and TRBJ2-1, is NAGVMQNPRHLVRRRGQEARLRCSPMKGHSHVYWYRQLPEEGLKFMVYLQKENIIDESGMPKERFSAEFPKEGPSILRIQQVVRGDSAAYFCASSPRLENEQFFGPGTRLTVL.

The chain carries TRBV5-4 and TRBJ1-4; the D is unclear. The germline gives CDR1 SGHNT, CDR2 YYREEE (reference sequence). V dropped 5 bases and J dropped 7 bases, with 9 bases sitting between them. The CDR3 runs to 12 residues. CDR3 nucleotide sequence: TGTGCCAGCAGTTCGCCCGCTGAAAAACTGTTTTTT. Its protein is CASSSPAEKLFF.

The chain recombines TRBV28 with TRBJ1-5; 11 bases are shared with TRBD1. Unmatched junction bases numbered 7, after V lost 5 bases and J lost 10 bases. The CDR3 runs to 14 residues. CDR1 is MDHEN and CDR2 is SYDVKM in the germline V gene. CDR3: CASSGTGGGSPQHF. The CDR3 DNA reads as TGTGCCAGCAGTGGGACAGGGGGGGGAAGTCCCCAGCATTTT.

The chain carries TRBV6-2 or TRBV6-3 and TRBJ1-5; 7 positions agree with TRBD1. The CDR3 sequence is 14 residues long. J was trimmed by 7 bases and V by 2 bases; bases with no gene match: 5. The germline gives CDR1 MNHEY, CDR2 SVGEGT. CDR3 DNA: TGTGCCAGCAGTTACAGGGGGCAAGGGCAGCCCCAGCATTTT. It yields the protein CASSYRGQGQPQHF.

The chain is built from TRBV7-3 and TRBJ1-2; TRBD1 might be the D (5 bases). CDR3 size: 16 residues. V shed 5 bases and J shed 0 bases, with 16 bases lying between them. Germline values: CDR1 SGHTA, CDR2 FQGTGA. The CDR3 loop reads CASSAVPQGPNYGYTF. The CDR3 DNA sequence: TGTGCCAGCAGCGCGGTACCCCAGGGTCCTAACTATGGCTACACCTTC.

The CDR3 coding sequence is TGCGCCAGCAGCTTGGCCGGAGGGGTAAACTATGGCTACACCTTC. This sequence encodes CASSLAGGVNYGYTF. The V and J genes are TRBV5-1 and TRBJ1-2, with D tentatively TRBD1 (5 bases). From germline, CDR1 is SGHRS and CDR2 YFSETQ. Trimming left V 0 bases short and J 2 bases short, with 11 bases between. The CDR3 loop spans 15 amino acids.

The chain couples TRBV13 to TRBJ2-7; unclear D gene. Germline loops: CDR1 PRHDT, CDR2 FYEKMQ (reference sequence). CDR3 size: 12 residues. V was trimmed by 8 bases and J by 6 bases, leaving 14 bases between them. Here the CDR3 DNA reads TGTGCCAGCCGGTTGGCCCCCAGCGAGCAGTACTTC. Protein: CASRLAPSEQYF.

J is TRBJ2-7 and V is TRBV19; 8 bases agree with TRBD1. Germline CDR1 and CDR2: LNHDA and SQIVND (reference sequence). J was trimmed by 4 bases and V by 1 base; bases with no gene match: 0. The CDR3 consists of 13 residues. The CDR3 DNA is TGTGCCAGTAGTATAGGGGACAGGTACGAGCAGTACTTC. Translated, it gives CASSIGDRYEQYF.

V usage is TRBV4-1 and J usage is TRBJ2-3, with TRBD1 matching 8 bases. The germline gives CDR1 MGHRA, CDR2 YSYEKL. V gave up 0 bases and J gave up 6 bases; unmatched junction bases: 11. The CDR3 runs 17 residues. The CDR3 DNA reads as TGCGCCAGCAGCCAAGAGGGACAGGTTGTCCTCGGGGATACGCAGTATTTT. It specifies CASSQEGQVVLGDTQYF.

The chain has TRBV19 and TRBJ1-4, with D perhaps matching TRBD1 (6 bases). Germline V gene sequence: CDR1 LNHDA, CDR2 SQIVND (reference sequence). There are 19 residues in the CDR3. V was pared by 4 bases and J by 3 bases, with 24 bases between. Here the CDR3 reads CASSTTDIWDTLSNEKLFF. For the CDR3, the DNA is TGTGCCAGTAGTACCACCGACATTTGGGACACACTCTCTAATGAAAAACTGTTTTTT.

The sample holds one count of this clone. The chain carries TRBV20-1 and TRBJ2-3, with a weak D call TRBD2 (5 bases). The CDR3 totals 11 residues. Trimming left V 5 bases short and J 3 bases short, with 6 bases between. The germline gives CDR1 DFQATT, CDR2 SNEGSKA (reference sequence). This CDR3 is CSAWRTDTQYF. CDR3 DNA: TGCAGTGCTTGGAGGACAGATACGCAGTATTTT.

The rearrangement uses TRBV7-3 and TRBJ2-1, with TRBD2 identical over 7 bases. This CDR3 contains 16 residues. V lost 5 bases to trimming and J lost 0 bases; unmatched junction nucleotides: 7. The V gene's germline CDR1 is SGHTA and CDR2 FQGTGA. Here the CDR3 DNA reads TGTGCCAGCAGCCGACTAGCCCTTAGCTCCTACAATGAGCAGTTCTTC. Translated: CASSRLALSSYNEQFF. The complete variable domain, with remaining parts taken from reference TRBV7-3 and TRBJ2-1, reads GAGVSQTPSNKVTEKGKYVELRCDPISGHTALYWYRQSLGQGPEFLIYFQGTGAADDSGLPNDRFFAVRPEGSVSTLKIQRTERGDSAVYLCASSRLALSSYNEQFFGPGTRLTVL.

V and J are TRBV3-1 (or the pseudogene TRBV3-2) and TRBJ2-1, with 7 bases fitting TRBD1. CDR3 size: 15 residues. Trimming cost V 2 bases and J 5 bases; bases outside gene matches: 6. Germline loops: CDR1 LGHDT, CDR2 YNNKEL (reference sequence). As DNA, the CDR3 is TGTGCCAGCAGCCAACTAGACAGGGTGAACAATGAGCAGTTCTTC. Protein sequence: CASSQLDRVNNEQFF.

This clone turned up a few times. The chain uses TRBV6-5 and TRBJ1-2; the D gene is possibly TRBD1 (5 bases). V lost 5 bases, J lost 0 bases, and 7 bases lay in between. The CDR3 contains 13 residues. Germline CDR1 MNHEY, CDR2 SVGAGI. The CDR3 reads CASSRGANYGYTF. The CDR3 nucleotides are TGTGCCAGCAGTCGGGGCGCTAACTATGGCTACACCTTC.

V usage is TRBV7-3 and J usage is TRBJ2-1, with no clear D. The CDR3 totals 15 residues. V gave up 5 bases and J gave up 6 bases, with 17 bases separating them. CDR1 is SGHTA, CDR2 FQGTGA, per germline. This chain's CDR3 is CASSPLLREGNEQFF. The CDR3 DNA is TGTGCCAGCAGCCCCTTATTAAGGGAAGGCAATGAGCAGTTCTTC.

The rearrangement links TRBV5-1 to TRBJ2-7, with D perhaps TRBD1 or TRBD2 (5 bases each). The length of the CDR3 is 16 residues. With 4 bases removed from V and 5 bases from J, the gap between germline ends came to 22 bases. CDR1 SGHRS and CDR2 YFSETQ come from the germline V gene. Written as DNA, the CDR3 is TGCGCCAGCAGCCGCACGACTCCGGGACCTCGGGACGAGCAGTACTTC. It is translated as CASSRTTPGPRDEQYF.

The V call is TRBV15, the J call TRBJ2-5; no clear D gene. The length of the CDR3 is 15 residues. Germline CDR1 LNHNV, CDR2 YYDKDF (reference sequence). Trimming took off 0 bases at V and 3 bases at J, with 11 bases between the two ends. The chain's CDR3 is CATSRDGDIKETQYF. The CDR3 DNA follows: TGTGCCACCAGCAGAGATGGAGACATAAAAGAGACCCAGTACTTC.

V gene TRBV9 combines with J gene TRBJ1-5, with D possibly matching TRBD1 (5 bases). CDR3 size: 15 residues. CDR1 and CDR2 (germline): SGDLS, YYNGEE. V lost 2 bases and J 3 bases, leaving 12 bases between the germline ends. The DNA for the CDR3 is TGTGCCAGCAGCGTGGGTGGGGCCCCCAATCAGCCCCAGCATTTT. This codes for CASSVGGAPNQPQHF. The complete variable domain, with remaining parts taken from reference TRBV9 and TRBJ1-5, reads DSGVTQTPKHLITATGQRVTLRCSPRSGDLSVYWYQQSLDQGLQFLIQYYNGEERAKGNILERFSAQQFPDLHSELNLSSLELGDSALYFCASSVGGAPNQPQHFGDGTRLSIL.

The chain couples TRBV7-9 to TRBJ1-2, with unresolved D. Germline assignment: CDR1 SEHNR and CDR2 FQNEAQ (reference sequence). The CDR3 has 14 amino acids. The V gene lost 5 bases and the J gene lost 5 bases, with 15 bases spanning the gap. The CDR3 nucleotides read TGTGCCAGCAGCGACGCCACAGAGCTGTATGGCTACACCTTC. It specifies CASSDATELYGYTF. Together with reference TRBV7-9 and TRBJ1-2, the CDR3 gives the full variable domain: DTGVSQNPRHKITKRGQNVTFRCDPISEHNRLYWYRQTLGQGPEFLTYFQNEAQLEKSRLLSDRFSAERPKGSFSTLEIQRTEQGDSAMYLCASSDATELYGYTFGSGTRLTVV.

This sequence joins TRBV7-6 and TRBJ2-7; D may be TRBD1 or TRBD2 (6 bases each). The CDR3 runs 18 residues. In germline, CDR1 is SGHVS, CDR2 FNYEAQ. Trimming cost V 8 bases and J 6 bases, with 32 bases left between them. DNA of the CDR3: TGTGCCAGCCGCCCGAGGCCCGTAGAGGGGGGCAGTCCACTCGAGCAGTACTTC. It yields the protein CASRPRPVEGGSPLEQYF.

The CDR3 DNA is TGTGCCAGCAGCCACCCGTCCAGGGGTGGAGAGGCCCTCCACTTT. Translating it yields CASSHPSRGGEALHF. This sequence joins TRBV4-2 and TRBJ1-6; D may be TRBD1 (6 bases). This CDR3 comprises 15 residues. V was trimmed by 3 bases and J by 14 bases, leaving 20 bases between them. The germline V gene has CDR1 LGHNA and CDR2 YNFKEQ.